The sequence of this T cell receptor (beta chain) was determined in a study of CD8 T cells in ankylosing spondylitis. One entry per CDR3 protein, called by TCRdb with MiXCR from the 5' RACE reads. Counted here are some 250,000 distinct CDR3 sequences, over 8.5% occurring once; the ten biggest clones make up about 6.5%. This clonotype was seen many times. Its antigen remains unknown. Notes on the study in general: Reportedly, disease-linked clones are significantly enriched in ankylosing spondylitis patients' matched synovial fluid.

Germline V lookup: CDR1 GTSNPN, CDR2 SVGIG (reference sequence). V was pared by 4 bases and J by 2 bases, with 18 bases between. This CDR3 spans 15 amino acids. The chain joins TRBV30 to TRBJ2-7, with D perhaps matching TRBD2 (6 bases). The clonotype was recovered from a male donor with ankylosing spondylitis or in good health (not recorded which). The specimen sequenced was blood, either unsorted or a sorted T cell fraction (not recorded which). The CDR3 protein is CAWTLRLGLAYEQYF. For the CDR3, the DNA is TGTGCCTGGACCCTCAGGCTGGGACTTGCCTACGAGCAGTACTTC.